This is a list of T cell receptor beta chains from one sample in a study of cytomegalovirus exposure and HLA in healthy donors. Assay used: immunoSEQ multiplex PCR; TCRdb lists only in-frame clones, some missing. The profile covers about 55,000 clones, with 75% to 80% appearing a single time and about 2.3% taken by the ten largest. What was sequenced was PBMCs. Receptors originate from a female donor in good health and CMV-seronegative. CDR3s include the opening cysteine and the closing phenylalanine or tryptophan. The order of the fields is D gene, J gene, V gene, clone size, CDR3 DNA, CDR3 protein. The D gene is left open where the match is weak. Part of the rows lack a size; the others show once, few, many or a class for expanded clones.

>TRBD1|TRBJ1-1|TRBV28|NA
TGTGCCAGCCCGGGACAGGGGGAGATTGTGAACACTGAAGCTTTCTTT
CASPGQGEIVNTEAFF
>TRBD1|TRBJ2-7|TRBV19|NA
TGTGCCAGTAACCCCACCGGTGACAGGGTGAGGCACGAGCAGTACTTC
CASNPTGDRVRHEQYF
>NA|TRBJ2-7|TRBV7-9|NA
TGTGCCAGCAGCAGAGGACAGGCCGGGGGGTACTTC
CASSRGQAGGYF
>NA|TRBJ1-5|TRBV19|few
TGTGCCAGTAGTACGAGGCATTCTCCGGCCAATCAGCCCCAGCATTTT
CASSTRHSPANQPQHF
>NA|TRBJ2-7|TRBV27|NA
TGTGCCAGCAGTTTAGGAGGGGGCTGGAACGAGCAGTACTTC
CASSLGGGWNEQYF
>NA|TRBJ1-4|TRBV19|few
TGTGCCAGTAACCCGGGGTCCTCTAATGAAAAACTGTTTTTT
CASNPGSSNEKLFF
>TRBD2|TRBJ2-7|TRBV29-1|NA
TGCAGCGTTGAAGATCGGGTGGGCGGGACTAGCGGGGTGGCCTTCTACGAGCAGTACTTC
CSVEDRVGGTSGVAFYEQYF
>NA|TRBJ1-3|TRBV4-2|NA
TGTGCCAGCAGCCAGCCTAGCGGGAACACCATATATTTT
CASSQPSGNTIYF
>NA|TRBJ2-3|TRBV28|NA
TGTGCCAGCAGCCCCCACGCGGATACGCAGTATTTT
CASSPHADTQYF
>TRBD2|TRBJ2-2|TRBV6-1|NA
TGTGCCAGCAGGGAGTTAGCGGGGGCCGGGGAGCTGTTTTTT
CASRELAGAGELFF
>NA|TRBJ1-5|TRBV19|few
TGTGCCAGTAGTACCGGGACACCTCTTCAGGTACGGCATTTT
CASSTGTPLQVRHF
>NA|TRBJ2-7|TRBV28|NA
TGTGCCAGCAGTTTTAGGAGGAACTACGAGCAGTACTTC
CASSFRRNYEQYF
>NA|TRBJ1-1|TRBV29-1|NA
TGCAGCGTGACAGGCGACACTGAAGCTTTCTTT
CSVTGDTEAFF
>NA|TRBJ2-7|TRBV5-1|NA
TGCGCCAGCAGCTTTTCGACAGGCTCCTACGAGCAGTACTTC
CASSFSTGSYEQYF
>NA|TRBJ1-1|TRBV21-1|NA
TGTGCCAGCAGCAAAGATCGCGACGGGTGGAACACTGAAGCTTTCTTT
CASSKDRDGWNTEAFF
>NA|TRBJ1-2|TRBV21-1|NA
TGTGCCAGCAGCTTGGTAGACAGGGGATATGGCTACACCTTC
CASSLVDRGYGYTF
>NA|TRBJ2-7|TRBV6-1|NA
TGTGCCAGCAGTGAATTCGGGGTCTCCTACGAGCAGTACTTC
CASSEFGVSYEQYF
>NA|TRBJ2-1|TRBV15|NA
TGTGCCACCAGCAGAGAGTTGGGCGGGGTTAAAGGTGAGCAGTTCTTC
CATSRELGGVKGEQFF
>NA|TRBJ1-3|TRBV9|NA
TGTGCCAGCAGTCGCAGGGGTTTTGACCTCTCTGGAAACACCATATATTTT
CASSRRGFDLSGNTIYF
>TRBD1|TRBJ1-2|TRBV9|NA
TGTGCCAGCAGCGTAGAAGGGGGCGGCGGCTACACCTTC
CASSVEGGGGYTF
>TRBD1|TRBJ2-2|TRBV14|few
TGTGCCAGCAGCCGCATTCGACAGGGGGCAGCCGGGGAGCTGTTTTTT
CASSRIRQGAAGELFF
>TRBD1|TRBJ2-2|TRBV30|NA
TGTGCCTGGGGAGACAGGGTAGGGACCGGGGAGCTGTTTTTT
CAWGDRVGTGELFF
>NA|TRBJ1-4|TRBV4-1|NA
TGCGCCAGCAGCCAGCTAGACGGTACAACTAATGAAAAACTGTTTTTT
CASSQLDGTTNEKLFF
>NA|TRBJ2-5|TRBV5-1|once
TGCGCCAGCAGCCCCCTCGTGTCGGGGGACCAAGAGACCCAGTACTTC
CASSPLVSGDQETQYF
>NA|TRBJ2-5|TRBV27|few
TGTGCCAGCAGTTTACGGCCAGGGAGGTACCAAGAGACCCAGTACTTC
CASSLRPGRYQETQYF
>NA|TRBJ1-2|TRBV29-1|few
TGCAGCGTTGCCCGGGACATCCTGTTCTTC
CSVARDILFF
>TRBD2|TRBJ2-5|TRBV29-1|NA
TGCAGCGTTGCCGGGACTAGCGGGTTTCAAGAGACCCAGTACTTC
CSVAGTSGFQETQYF
>TRBD1|TRBJ2-7|TRBV4-1|NA
TGCGCCAGCAGCCAAGATATTCCCAGGGGGTACTCCTACGAGCAGTACTTC
CASSQDIPRGYSYEQYF
>TRBD2|TRBJ2-2|TRBV28|NA
TGTGCCAGCAGCCCCCGCCGGGAGCGGGGGGGAGAGACCGGGGAGCTGTTTTTT
CASSPRRERGGETGELFF
>NA|TRBJ2-7|TRBV6-5|NA
TGTGCCAGCAGTTACCAGGGCCACGCTCCCTACGAGCAGTACTTC
CASSYQGHAPYEQYF
>TRBD2|TRBJ2-1|TRBV28|NA
TGTGCCAGCAGTTCGTTGGGGATTGGGGAGGGCGTCGATGAGCAGTTCTTC
CASSSLGIGEGVDEQFF
>NA|TRBJ1-2|TRBV7-2|NA
TGTGCCAGCAGCCCCAGCCGGGACACAGGATATGGCTACACCTTC
CASSPSRDTGYGYTF
>NA|TRBJ1-5|TRBV27|few
TGTGCCAGCAGTGGACAGCACCCTGGGGGCAATCAGCCCCAGCATTTT
CASSGQHPGGNQPQHF
>NA|TRBJ2-4|TRBV13|NA
TGTGCCAGCAGCTTTGTCCGGAGGGGCGACGGTCAAAACATTCAGTACTTC
CASSFVRRGDGQNIQYF
>TRBD2|TRBJ2-1|TRBV13|NA
TGTGCCAGCAGCTCCAAGCGGGGGGCAGACAATGAGCAGTTCTTC
CASSSKRGADNEQFF
>NA|TRBJ2-7|TRBV7-9|NA
TGTGCCAGCAGCTTAAGTCTACAGACCTACGAGCAGTACTTC
CASSLSLQTYEQYF